This is a list of T cell receptor beta chains from one sample in a study of T-cell reconstitution after alpha-beta-depleted transplantation in children. TCRdb recomputed calls from the PCR reads with MiXCR, one row per CDR3 protein. Found here are around 500,000 distinct CDR3 sequences, around an eighth of them singletons; the top ten hold around 6.1%. The sample in question was PBMCs from the stem cell graft donor, obtained from the stem cell graft. The receptors come from a human donor who donated a stem cell graft to a child with combined immunodeficiency. CDR3s include the opening cysteine and the closing phenylalanine or tryptophan. D genes are given only for firm matches. Size tells how often a clone was seen (once, few, many) or the class of an expanded clone, and some rows leave it out.

clone size,V gene,J gene,D gene,CDR3 protein,CDR3 DNA
NA,TRBV6-1,TRBJ2-2,TRBD1,CASSTRTGGPTGELFF,TGTGCCAGCAGTACCCGGACAGGGGGGCCCACCGGGGAGCTGTTTTTT
NA,TRBV5-1,TRBJ2-1,NA,CASSLGGDSYNEQFF,TGCGCCAGCAGCTTGGGCGGGGACAGCTACAATGAGCAGTTCTTC
NA,TRBV4-3,TRBJ2-1,TRBD2,CASSQDPGTSGSLYNEQFF,TGCGCCAGCAGCCAAGACCCCGGGACTAGCGGGAGTTTATACAATGAGCAGTTCTTC
NA,TRBV12-3/TRBV12-4,TRBJ2-1,TRBD2,CASSGAGGPRNEQFF,TGTGCCAGCAGCGGAGCGGGAGGCCCACGCAATGAGCAGTTCTTC
NA,TRBV28,TRBJ1-2,NA,CASSRRSYGYTF,TGTGCCAGCAGCCGAAGGAGCTATGGCTACACCTTC
NA,TRBV3-1,TRBJ2-1,TRBD2,CASSGRTSGMVYEQFF,TGTGCCAGCAGCGGCCGTACTAGCGGGATGGTCTATGAGCAGTTCTTC
few,TRBV1,TRBJ1-5,NA,CTSSSPTGCGYSNQPQHF,TGCACCAGCAGCTCCCCGACAGGGTGCGGATATAGCAATCAGCCCCAGCATTTT
few,TRBV3-1,TRBJ2-5,NA,CASSPPDGDETQYF,TGTGCCAGCAGCCCACCGGACGGTGACGAGACCCAGTACTTC
many,TRBV12-3/TRBV12-4,TRBJ2-3,TRBD2,CASSPDGLAGTQYF,TGTGCCAGCAGTCCCGACGGACTAGCGGGTACGCAGTATTTT
many,TRBV10-3,TRBJ2-5,NA,CAISLGPQETQYF,TGTGCCATCAGCCTTGGACCCCAAGAGACCCAGTACTTC
many,TRBV29-1,TRBJ1-4,TRBD1,CSVQGAREKLFF,TGCAGCGTGCAGGGGGCCCGTGAAAAACTGTTTTTT
NA,TRBV7-9,TRBJ2-5,NA,CASSFPGLEAETQYF,TGTGCCAGCAGCTTTCCGGGACTGGAGGCAGAGACCCAGTACTTC
few,TRBV7-2,TRBJ2-3,NA,CASSLIFPTNTWYF,TGTGCCAGCAGCTTAATTTTCCCTACCAACACGTGGTATTTT
few,TRBV12-3/TRBV12-4,TRBJ2-5,NA,CASSLEELYQETQYF,TGTGCCAGCAGTTTGGAGGAGCTGTACCAAGAGACCCAGTACTTC
many,TRBV7-2,TRBJ2-5,NA,CASSIGETQYF,TGTGCCAGCAGCATAGGGGAGACCCAGTACTTC
few,TRBV27,TRBJ2-4,NA,CASSNHLRGTLAKNIQYF,TGTGCCAGCAGTAATCACCTCAGGGGAACCTTAGCCAAAAACATTCAGTACTTC
many,TRBV12-3/TRBV12-4,TRBJ2-1,TRBD2,CASRRGLAGPNEQFF,TGTGCCAGCAGGCGAGGACTAGCGGGACCTAATGAGCAGTTCTTC
few,TRBV9,TRBJ1-1,NA,CASSVFEESTEAFF,TGTGCCAGCAGCGTATTTGAGGAGAGCACTGAAGCTTTCTTT
few,TRBV20-1,TRBJ1-6,TRBD1,CSALTGAYSPLHF,TGCAGTGCGCTAACAGGGGCCTATTCACCCCTCCACTTT
NA,TRBV12-3/TRBV12-4,TRBJ2-7,NA,CASSPGTNHYEQYF,TGTGCCAGCAGTCCAGGTACAAACCACTACGAGCAGTACTTC
NA,TRBV20-1,TRBJ2-1,TRBD2,CSADSGRATDEQFF,TGCAGTGCGGATAGCGGGAGGGCCACGGATGAGCAGTTCTTC
many,TRBV5-5,TRBJ2-7,TRBD2,CASSLLAGNSYEQYF,TGTGCCAGCAGCTTACTAGCGGGAAACTCCTACGAGCAGTACTTC
many,TRBV19,TRBJ2-7,TRBD1,CASSVPAGGSSEQYF,TGTGCCAGTAGTGTACCCGCAGGGGGTTCATCCGAGCAGTACTTC
many,TRBV4-2,TRBJ2-1,TRBD2,CASSQEDGGAHNEQFF,TGTGCCAGCAGCCAAGAGGACGGGGGGGCCCACAATGAGCAGTTCTTC
many,TRBV2,TRBJ2-1,TRBD2,CASSLIGRENNEQFF,TGTGCCAGCAGCCTCATTGGGCGGGAGAACAATGAGCAGTTCTTC
many,TRBV5-1,TRBJ2-1,NA,CASSLGVGEPKSEQFF,TGCGCCAGCAGCTTGGGCGTAGGGGAACCTAAGTCGGAGCAGTTCTTC
many,TRBV9,TRBJ2-7,NA,CASSVGPGSSYEQYF,TGTGCCAGCAGCGTCGGACCGGGGAGCTCCTACGAGCAGTACTTC
NA,TRBV7-6,TRBJ2-7,TRBD1,CASSSPGQGPYEQYF,TGTGCCAGCAGCTCTCCGGGACAGGGGCCCTACGAGCAGTACTTC
NA,TRBV24-1,TRBJ2-7,TRBD1,CATSDPIRQGTHEQYF,TGTGCCACCAGTGACCCCATAAGACAGGGAACCCACGAGCAGTACTTC
few,TRBV7-3,TRBJ2-6,TRBD1,CASSRDSSGGANVLTF,TGTGCCAGCAGTAGGGACAGCTCCGGAGGGGCCAACGTCCTGACTTTC
few,TRBV19,TRBJ2-1,TRBD2,CASGWTSGSKFF,TGTGCCAGCGGTTGGACTAGCGGGAGCAAGTTCTTC
NA,TRBV9,TRBJ2-3,NA,CASSTPADTTDTQYF,TGTGCCAGCAGCACCCCCGCGGACACCACAGATACGCAGTATTTT
NA,TRBV5-1,TRBJ2-7,NA,CASSLGTYRSYEQYF,TGCGCCAGCAGCTTGGGTACTTACCGATCCTACGAGCAGTACTTC
NA,TRBV28,TRBJ1-2,TRBD1,CASSSGAADREINYGYTF,TGTGCCAGCAGTTCCGGCGCCGCGGACAGGGAAATAAACTATGGCTACACCTTC
NA,TRBV28,TRBJ2-3,TRBD1,CASTLWGQVTPGRDTQYF,TGTGCCAGCACCCTTTGGGGACAGGTAACCCCCGGGAGAGATACGCAGTATTTT
few,TRBV20-1,TRBJ2-5,NA,CSVFRQETQYF,TGCAGTGTCTTCCGTCAAGAGACCCAGTACTTC
few,TRBV14,TRBJ1-1,NA,CASSQGLQNEAFF,TGTGCCAGCAGCCAAGGTTTACAGAATGAAGCTTTCTTT
many,TRBV12-3/TRBV12-4,TRBJ2-7,NA,CASSHGGISYEQYF,TGTGCCAGCAGTCATGGAGGGATCTCCTACGAGCAGTACTTC